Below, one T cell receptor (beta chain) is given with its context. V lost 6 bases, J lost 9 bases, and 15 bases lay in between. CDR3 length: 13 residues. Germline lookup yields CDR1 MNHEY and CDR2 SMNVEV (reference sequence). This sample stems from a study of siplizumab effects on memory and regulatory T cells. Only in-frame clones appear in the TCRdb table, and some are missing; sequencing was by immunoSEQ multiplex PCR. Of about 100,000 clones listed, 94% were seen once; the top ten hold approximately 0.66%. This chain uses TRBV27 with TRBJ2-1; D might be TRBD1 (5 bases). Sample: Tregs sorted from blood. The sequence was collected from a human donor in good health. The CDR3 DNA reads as TGTGCCAGCAGAAACCCCAGGGTGGGTGAGCAGTTCTTC. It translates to CASRNPRVGEQFF.